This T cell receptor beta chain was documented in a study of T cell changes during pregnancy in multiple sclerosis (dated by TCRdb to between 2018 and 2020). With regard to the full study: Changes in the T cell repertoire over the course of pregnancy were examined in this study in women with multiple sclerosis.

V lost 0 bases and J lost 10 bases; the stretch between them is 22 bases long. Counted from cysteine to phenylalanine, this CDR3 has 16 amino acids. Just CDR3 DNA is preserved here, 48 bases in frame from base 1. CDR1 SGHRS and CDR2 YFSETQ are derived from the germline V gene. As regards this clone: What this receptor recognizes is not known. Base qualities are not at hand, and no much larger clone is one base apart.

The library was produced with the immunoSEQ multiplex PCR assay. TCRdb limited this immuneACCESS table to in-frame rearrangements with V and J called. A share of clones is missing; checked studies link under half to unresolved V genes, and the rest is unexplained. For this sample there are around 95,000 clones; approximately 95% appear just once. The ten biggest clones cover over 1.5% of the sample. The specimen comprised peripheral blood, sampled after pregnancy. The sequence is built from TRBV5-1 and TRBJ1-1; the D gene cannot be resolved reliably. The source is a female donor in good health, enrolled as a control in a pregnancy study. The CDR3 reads CASSLGLGTPTSGAFF. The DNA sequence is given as TGCGCCAGCAGCTTGGGCCTTGGTACCCCAACTTCGGGAGCTTTCTTT.